Here is one T cell receptor (beta chain) with its context. The data are from a study of T-cell memory formation after mild COVID-19. As for the study in general: TCR clusters largely stayed donor specific.

UMIs and sample barcodes were carried by the TCR alpha and TCR beta cDNA libraries that 5'RACE produced using constant-segment primers. TCRdb processed the 5' RACE reads anew with MiXCR; each CDR3 protein has one entry. The top ten hold roughly 3.8% of the sample, which has 180,000 or so distinct CDR3 sequences, around a tenth seen once. The receptor comes from a man between 18 and 35 years old who had mild COVID-19 (a few samples of this study predate the infection). Cell type and time point are not known. The sample was PBMCs or a T cell subset sorted from them (not recorded which).

The CDR3 bases are TGTGCCAGCAGCTTAGTCGGGGGCGATCAGCCCCAGCATTTT. This translates into CASSLVGGDQPQHF. The chain employs TRBV7-2 and TRBJ1-5; possibly TRBD1 for D (6 bases). The CDR3 loop spans 14 amino acids. Germline V CDR1 and CDR2: SGHTA, FQGNSA. Trimming pared 1 base from V and 5 bases from J, leaving 9 bases between.